This T cell receptor (beta chain) comes out of a study of CD8+ T cells in alopecia areata. Stated treatment: oral pan-JAK inhibitor, 5-10 mg twice daily. In alopecia areata patients, both lesional scalp punch biopsies and peripheral blood were collected. The V and J ends lost 3 bases and 8 bases respectively, with 11 bases between them. Germline values: CDR1 SGDLS, CDR2 YYNGEE. The length of the CDR3 is 12 residues. TCR sequencing used cDNA made by reverse transcription of extracted RNA. The protocol was immunoSEQ multiplex PCR, while the TCRdb copy is restricted to in-frame clones and leaves out a portion. The sample has 130,000 or so clones; about 88% are singletons.

The starting material was CD8+ T cells sorted from blood, obtained at week 4, from a patient treated with tofacitinib. The chain has TRBV9 and TRBJ1-2; unclear D gene. This receptor was taken from a human donor with alopecia areata. The CDR3 region has the DNA TGTGCCAGCAGCGATCGACCCTGGGGCTACACCTTC. Its protein is CASSDRPWGYTF.